This T cell receptor (beta chain) originates from a study of radiotherapy plus CTLA-4 blockade in lung cancer. At the level of the study: Objective responses arose in approximately 17% of patients, and 25% to 35% experienced disease control. Whole-study results and caveats: Expansion in blood of tumor-derived TCR clones was seen after radiotherapy plus ipilimumab.

Clones were sequenced by immunoSEQ multiplex PCR, and TCRdb holds only the in-frame ones, with some missing. Among roughly 77,000 clones, under 75% were seen once, and the ten largest hold 9.9%. As regards this clone: The antigen remains undetermined.

Germline CDR1 is SGHVS and CDR2 is FQNEAQ. The CDR3 sequence is 15 residues long. V lost 1 base, J lost 1 base, and 10 bases lay in between. Ipilimumab-mediated CTLA-4 blockade plus focal radiation was given to patients having chemo-refractory metastatic non-small-cell lung cancer. The receptor was isolated from a human donor with non-small cell lung cancer whose response to radiotherapy plus ipilimumab could not be evaluated. The source material was peripheral blood, sampled from a patient treated with radiotherapy plus ipilimumab. The chain is built from TRBV7-8 and TRBJ1-1, with D possibly matching TRBD1 (5 bases). The CDR3 reads CASSLGAGSNTEAFF. The CDR3 coding sequence is TGTGCCAGCAGCTTAGGGGCAGGGTCGAACACTGAAGCTTTCTTT. Combining the CDR3 with reference TRBV7-8 and TRBJ1-1 gives the whole variable domain GAGVSQSPRYKVAKRGQDVALRCDPISGHVSLFWYQQALGQGPEFLTYFQNEAQLDKSGLPSDRFFAERPEGSVSTLKIQRTQQEDSAVYLCASSLGAGSNTEAFFGQGTRLTVV.